Listed here are 5 T cell receptor beta chains from one sample, sequenced in a study of T cell changes during pregnancy in multiple sclerosis. Here immunoSEQ multiplex PCR was the method, and the copy in TCRdb shows in-frame clones only, minus some. The sample has more than 15,000 clones, 85% to 90% seen once. This specimen was CD4+ T cells from peripheral blood mononuclear cells, taken in the first trimester of pregnancy. These receptors came from a female donor in good health, enrolled as a control in a pregnancy study.

The V gene is TRBV13, the J gene TRBJ2-1; 7 bases are a match to TRBD2. Germline lookup yields CDR1 PRHDT and CDR2 FYEKMQ (reference sequence). With V trimmed by 3 bases and J by 5 bases, 16 bases remained unmatched. The CDR3 loop spans 18 amino acids. This chain's CDR3 is CASSFSPAGDINNNEQFF. Written as DNA, the CDR3 is TGTGCCAGCAGCTTCTCCCCGGCGGGAGATATTAATAACAATGAGCAGTTCTTC.

The genes are TRBV30 and TRBJ2-7; maybe TRBD2 (5 bases). The CDR3 totals 14 residues. The V and J ends lost 3 bases and 0 bases respectively, with 12 bases between them. Germline V gives CDR1 GTSNPN, CDR2 SVGIG (reference sequence). The CDR3 coding sequence is TGTGCCTGGAGGGACTTCCAAAGCTCCTACGAGCAGTACTTC. This sequence encodes CAWRDFQSSYEQYF.

The V gene is TRBV4-3, the J gene TRBJ2-7; D is perhaps TRBD2 (6 bases). Germline V lookup: CDR1 LGHNA, CDR2 YSLEER. V gave up 0 bases and J gave up 3 bases, with 9 bases separating them. This CDR3 spans 14 amino acids. The DNA of the CDR3 is TGCGCCAGCAGCCAAGACCGGGAGAGCTACGAGCAGTACTTC. Translation gives CASSQDRESYEQYF.

This chain links TRBV29-1 with TRBJ2-3, with 10 positions matching TRBD1. In germline, CDR1 is SQVTM, CDR2 ANQGSEA. Unmatched junction bases numbered 14, after V lost 8 bases and J lost 3 bases. This CDR3 has 16 amino acids. The CDR3 here is CSIAGTGAFETDTQYF. CDR3 bases: TGCAGCATCGCCGGGACAGGGGCGTTTGAAACAGATACGCAGTATTTT.

The chain joins TRBV6-6 to TRBJ2-7; the match to TRBD1 covers 9 bases. The ends lost 6 bases at V and 7 bases at J; junction bases unmatched: 10. This CDR3 is built from 14 residues. In germline, CDR1 is MNHNY, CDR2 SVGAGI (reference sequence). Here the CDR3 DNA reads TGTGCCAGCAGCAGGACAGGGGACGTGAGGGAGCAGTACTTC. This gives the protein CASSRTGDVREQYF.